This T cell receptor beta chain stems from a study of CD4 T cells in relation to SARS-CoV-2 and coronaviruses. Before the COVID-19 pandemic, during about 2011-2019, CD4+ T cells were taken from unexposed donors. Naive and memory CD4+ T cells were separated from cryopreserved PBMCs. Uncultured naive and memory CD4+ T cells supplied DNA for deep TCR-beta sequencing. This table comes from immunoSEQ multiplex PCR, and its TCRdb copy is limited to in-frame clones, with some not included. Of 60,000 to 65,000 clones in the sample, approximately 94% were seen once. The germline gives CDR1 MNHNY, CDR2 SVGAGI (reference sequence). The CDR3 sequence is 15 residues long. Trimming shortened V by 0 bases and J by 6 bases, and 14 bases separated the two germline ends.

The receptor was isolated from a human donor in good health. The sample comprised naive CD4+ T cells from PBMCs. Subset here: naive CD4+ T cells isolated by negative enrichment. This chain joins TRBV6-6 and TRBJ1-1; possibly TRBD1 for D (5 bases). DNA of the CDR3: TGTGCCAGCAGTTACTCGATTGGTCAGGGCGCTGAAGCTTTCTTT. The encoded protein is CASSYSIGQGAEAFF.